Following are 13 T cell receptor beta chains from one sample sequenced in a study of blood T cell repertoires in COVID-19. The data were produced by immunoSEQ multiplex PCR, yet TCRdb's version contains in-frame clones alone and is incomplete. Seen here are about 310,000 clones, about nine tenths observed once, and the top ten hold 1%. Sequencing input: peripheral blood. Receptor source: a middle-aged man with active or convalescent COVID-19.

Of note for this clone: Other nucleotide sequences in the sample specify the same CDR3. CDR3 sequence (DNA): TGTGCCAGCAGTGATAGGGGGGGCAGCACAGATACGCAGTATTTT. Translation gives CASSDRGGSTDTQYF. The chain has TRBV6-1 and TRBJ2-3; D might be TRBD2 (7 bases). V lost 3 bases, J lost 0 bases, and 10 bases lay in between. The germline gives CDR1 MNHNS, CDR2 SASEGT. The CDR3 is 15 residues long.

The gene calls are TRBV5-4 and TRBJ2-7; 9 bases agree with TRBD2. The CDR3 is 15 residues long. Germline V CDR1 and CDR2: SGHNT, YYREEE (reference sequence). V was pared by 4 bases and J by 2 bases, with 7 bases of the junction left unmatched. The chain's CDR3 is CASSPGTSMTYEQYF. Here the CDR3 DNA reads TGTGCCAGCAGCCCCGGGACTAGCATGACCTACGAGCAGTACTTC.

This clone was detected only once. This chain uses TRBV9 with TRBJ2-7, with D possibly TRBD1 on 6 matching bases. The CDR3 totals 14 residues. Trimming stripped 4 bases from V and 3 bases from J, with 14 bases between. Germline CDR1 reads SGDLS; CDR2 reads YYNGEE. The CDR3 DNA reads as TGTGCCAGCAGCCCTGGGGGCGCGGACTACGAGCAGTACTTC. As protein: CASSPGGADYEQYF.

This clone was recorded a few times. This chain links TRBV6-6 with TRBJ1-6; D is undetermined. The CDR3 is 13 residues long. Germline V gene data show CDR1 as MNHNY and CDR2 as SVGAGI (reference sequence). V dropped 8 bases and J dropped 4 bases, with 9 bases sitting between them. In DNA, the CDR3 is TGTGCCAGCTTTCTCGTGTATAATTCACCCCTCCACTTT. It codes for CASFLVYNSPLHF.

V is TRBV2 and J is TRBJ2-5; perhaps TRBD1 as D (6 bases). Germline CDR1 is SNHLY and CDR2 is FYNNEI. The CDR3 is 13 residues long. V lost 5 bases and J lost 5, with 12 bases in between. CDR3 sequence: CASSYPGVETQYF. CDR3 DNA sequence: TGTGCCAGCAGTTACCCAGGGGTGGAGACCCAGTACTTC.

The V and J genes are TRBV4-3 and TRBJ1-4, with 8 bases lining up with TRBD1. Trimming took 4 bases from V and 9 from J; bases not matched to a gene: 7. This CDR3 contains 14 residues. Germline V gene sequence: CDR1 LGHNA, CDR2 YSLEER. The CDR3 here is CASSPGQGEKKLFF. As DNA, the CDR3 is TGCGCCAGCAGCCCAGGACAGGGTGAGAAAAAACTGTTTTTT.

This chain joins TRBV4-3 and TRBJ1-5; TRBD1 matches 8 bases. Germline V lookup: CDR1 LGHNA, CDR2 YSLEER. The CDR3 contains 15 residues. With 0 bases clipped from V and 7 bases from J, the junction kept 5 bases outside the gene matches. In nucleotides, the CDR3 is TGCGCCAGCAGCCAAGACAGGGGGCTCGGACAGCCCCAGCATTTT. It specifies CASSQDRGLGQPQHF.

This chain uses TRBV24-1 with TRBJ1-5; D gene uncertain. The germline V gene encodes CDR1 KGHDR and CDR2 SFDVKD. This CDR3 has 15 residues. The ends were cut back, 5 bases at V and 7 bases at J, with 17 bases in the middle. The CDR3 loop reads CATSGPGPSGQPQHF. In nucleotides, the CDR3 is TGTGCCACCAGTGGCCCGGGTCCTTCCGGGCAGCCCCAGCATTTT.

The rearrangement links TRBV6-5 to TRBJ1-6; 10 nucleotides align to TRBD1. V dropped 6 bases and J dropped 9; count of bases not matched to a gene: 8. There are 15 residues in the CDR3. Germline V CDR1 and CDR2: MNHEY, SVGAGI. As DNA, the CDR3 is TGTGCCAGCAGCCGCGACAGGGGGCTTAGTTCACCCCTCCACTTT. Its translation: CASSRDRGLSSPLHF.

The chain recombines TRBV7-8 with TRBJ2-1; D is possibly TRBD1 (6 bases). Germline assignment: CDR1 SGHVS and CDR2 FQNEAQ. The CDR3 loop spans 16 amino acids. The V end lost 3 bases, the J end lost 7 bases, and 19 bases lay between the germline ends. The CDR3 loop reads CASSLALTQGTNEQFF. In DNA, the CDR3 is TGTGCCAGCAGCTTGGCCCTTACACAGGGAACGAATGAGCAGTTCTTC. Drawing the rest from reference TRBV7-8 and TRBJ2-1, the complete variable domain is GAGVSQSPRYKVAKRGQDVALRCDPISGHVSLFWYQQALGQGPEFLTYFQNEAQLDKSGLPSDRFFAERPEGSVSTLKIQRTQQEDSAVYLCASSLALTQGTNEQFFGPGTRLTVL.

This clone was seen just once. This CDR3 is also generated by other DNA sequences in the sample. J is TRBJ1-1 and V is TRBV28; D perhaps matches TRBD1 (5 bases). The CDR3 spans 12 residues. V dropped 3 bases and J dropped 5 bases, with 7 bases sitting between them. Germline values: CDR1 MDHEN, CDR2 SYDVKM. CDR3 sequence (DNA): TGTGCCAGCAGTTTGAGACAGACTGAAGCTTTCTTT. Translation: CASSLRQTEAFF.

This sequence joins TRBV28 and TRBJ2-7; the match to TRBD2 covers 8 bases. Germline assignment: CDR1 MDHEN and CDR2 SYDVKM. This CDR3 has 15 residues. The V segment lost 5 bases and the J segment 5 bases; nucleotides outside the gene matches: 11. The CDR3 DNA follows: TGTGCCAGCAGTACTACAGGTAGTAGCGGGAACGAGCAGTACTTC. Translating gives CASSTTGSSGNEQYF. Using reference TRBV28 and TRBJ2-7 for the parts outside the CDR3, the full variable domain is DVKVTQSSRYLVKRTGEKVFLECVQDMDHENMFWYRQDPGLGLRLIYFSYDVKMKEKGDIPEGYSVSREKKERFSLILESASTNQTSMYLCASSTTGSSGNEQYFGPGTRLTVT.

Notes on this clone: At one boundary the junction diverges from the germline segment, which might be a read error. J is TRBJ2-3 and V is TRBV30; tentative D call: TRBD2 (6 bases). This CDR3 has 11 amino acids. In germline, CDR1 is GTSNPN, CDR2 SVGIG (reference sequence). CDR3 sequence reads: CGLSWQDTQYF. CDR3 sequence (DNA): TGCGGACTATCGTGGCAAGATACGCAGTATTTT.